This passage covers 9 T cell receptor beta chains from one sample sequenced in a study of blood T cell repertoires in COVID-19. TCRdb's table, derived via immunoSEQ multiplex PCR, lists solely in-frame clones and lacks some. The sample carries 100,000 or so clones, 80% to 90% recorded once. The sample was peripheral blood. These receptors came from a woman aged 80 or over with acute or convalescent COVID-19.

CDR3: CASGLETGYSGNTIYF. CDR3 nucleotides: TGTGCTAGTGGTTTGGAAACGGGGTACTCTGGAAACACCATATATTTT. The chain is built from TRBV12-5 and TRBJ1-3; no clear D. Trimming shortened V by 1 base and J by 0 bases, and 10 bases separated the two germline ends. CDR1 is LGHNT, CDR2 FRNRAP, per germline. The CDR3 is 16 residues long. Supplemented by reference TRBV12-5 and TRBJ1-3, the full variable domain reads DARVTQTPRHKVTEMGQEVTMRCQPILGHNTVFWYRQTMMQGLELLAYFRNRAPLDDSGMPKDRFSAEMPDATLATLKIQPSEPRDSAVYFCASGLETGYSGNTIYFGEGSWLTVV.

This clone was detected only once. The V and J genes are TRBV9 and TRBJ2-1; no clear D gene. Germline-derived CDR1 and CDR2 are SGDLS and YYNGEE. This CDR3 has 14 residues. V lost 0 bases and J 7 bases, leaving 11 bases between the germline ends. The CDR3 spells CASSVGPVANEQFF. CDR3 bases: TGTGCCAGCAGCGTAGGCCCGGTCGCAAATGAGCAGTTCTTC. The entire variable domain, with the rest obtained from reference TRBV9 and TRBJ2-1, is as follows: DSGVTQTPKHLITATGQRVTLRCSPRSGDLSVYWYQQSLDQGLQFLIQYYNGEERAKGNILERFSAQQFPDLHSELNLSSLELGDSALYFCASSVGPVANEQFFGPGTRLTVL.

The chain has TRBV2 and TRBJ1-1, with a tentative D call TRBD1 (5 bases). Germline CDR1 and CDR2: SNHLY and FYNNEI. The V gene lost 7 bases and the J gene lost 5 bases, with 17 bases spanning the gap. The CDR3 is 14 amino acids. The CDR3 nucleotides read TGTGCCAGCATCCGGCAAGGGGTTGGAACTGAAGCTTTCTTT. It yields the protein CASIRQGVGTEAFF.

The genes are TRBV7-3 and TRBJ2-1; TRBD2 matches at 15 bases. The germline CDR1 and CDR2 sequences are SGHTA and FQGTGA. Trimming cost V 5 bases and J 11 bases; bases outside gene matches: 4. The CDR3 is 14 amino acids. The CDR3 sequence: CASSLGLAGGKQFF. The CDR3 region has the DNA TGTGCCAGCAGCCTAGGACTAGCGGGGGGGAAGCAGTTCTTC.

This sequence joins TRBV4-1 and TRBJ2-1; tentative D call: TRBD1 (5 bases). CDR3 size: 13 residues. Germline values: CDR1 MGHRA, CDR2 YSYEKL. V gave up 0 bases and J gave up 6 bases, with 6 bases separating them. The CDR3 reads CASSQEGVNEQFF. CDR3 coding DNA: TGCGCCAGCAGCCAAGAAGGGGTCAATGAGCAGTTCTTC.

This sequence joins TRBV20-1 and TRBJ2-1; 10 bases are shared with TRBD2. The V and J ends lost 3 bases and 7 bases, in that order; junction bases with no gene match: 6. Germline V gives CDR1 DFQATT, CDR2 SNEGSKA (reference sequence). This CDR3 has 14 amino acids. The CDR3 sequence is CSASILAGRNEQFF. As DNA, the CDR3 is TGCAGTGCTAGTATACTAGCGGGGAGGAATGAGCAGTTCTTC.

The CDR3 spells CASSLTSSGGSTDTQYF. CDR3 in DNA: TGCGCCAGCAGCTTGACATCTAGCGGGGGAAGCACAGATACGCAGTATTTT. The genes are TRBV5-1 and TRBJ2-3, with 10 bases that match TRBD2. Germline CDR1 and CDR2: SGHRS and YFSETQ. CDR3 length: 17 amino acids. J lost 0 bases, V lost 1 base, and 5 bases had no gene match.

This clone has more than one count but fewer than ten. V is TRBV5-6 and J is TRBJ2-2, with TRBD2 matching 9 bases. CDR3 length equals 15 residues. Germline-derived CDR1 and CDR2 are SGHDT and YYEEEE. V was clipped by 2 bases and J by 6 bases; unmatched bases: 5. CDR3 DNA sequence: TGTGCCAGCAGCTTTGGACTAGCGCTGGCCGGGGAGCTGTTTTTT. This sequence encodes CASSFGLALAGELFF.

This sequence joins TRBV2 and TRBJ2-1, with 8 nucleotides matching TRBD2. Germline CDR1 is SNHLY and CDR2 is FYNNEI. J gave up 2 bases and V 2 bases, and 5 bases lay outside the gene matches. The CDR3 covers 16 residues. CDR3 protein: CASSEYSGGTYNEQFF. DNA of the CDR3: TGTGCCAGCAGTGAATACAGCGGGGGAACCTACAATGAGCAGTTCTTC.